A single T cell receptor beta chain is shown here with its context. Profiled with immunoSEQ multiplex PCR; TCRdb holds only in-frame clones, not every one. The sample consists of about 1 million clones, about three quarters of them appearing once. The data were obtained in a study of shared clonotypes between healthy human individuals. CDR1 is MDHEN, CDR2 SYDVKM, per germline. CDR3 length equals 15 residues. Trimming removed 7 bases from V and 0 bases from J; junction bases left unmatched: 6. The chain is built from TRBV28 and TRBJ1-3; 7 bases are a match to TRBD1. Specimen: memory CD4+ T cells sorted from blood. The subset: CD45RA-negative fraction. This TCR was sampled from a man between 18 and 29 years old in good health. CDR3 sequence: CASTAGGSSGNTIYF. The CDR3 bases are TGTGCCAGCACCGCAGGGGGGTCCTCTGGAAACACCATATATTTT.